A single sample gave rise to the 18 T cell receptor beta chains below, sequenced in a study of shared clonotypes between healthy human individuals. TCRdb keeps only in-frame clones here, not all; method: immunoSEQ multiplex PCR. This table has roughly 2,500,000 clones, 90% to 95% appearing once. Sequenced material: naive CD4+ T cells from PBMCs. Stated subset: CD45RA+ positively selected. These receptors all come from a man younger than 30 in good health. Some clones in this sample may be carry-over from other donors' samples.

The chain joins TRBV18 to TRBJ2-7, with D possibly being TRBD1 or TRBD2 (5 bases each). Trimming took off 1 base at V and 4 bases at J, with 17 bases between the two ends. CDR1 is KGHSH, CDR2 LQKENI, per germline. The CDR3 covers 16 residues. CDR3 sequence: CASSPQGAGTAYEQYF. The CDR3 nucleotides are TGTGCCAGCTCACCACAAGGTGCCGGGACGGCTTACGAGCAGTACTTC.

V and J are TRBV5-6 and TRBJ2-5, with 9 bases lining up with TRBD1. Germline V CDR1 and CDR2: SGHDT, YYEEEE. V shed 1 base, J shed 5 bases, and the junction held 3 bases outside the gene matches. The CDR3 consists of 14 residues. This CDR3 is CASSLTGGKETQYF. The CDR3 DNA is TGTGCCAGCAGCTTGACAGGGGGCAAGGAGACCCAGTACTTC.

On this clone: A read error may account for a junction end that differs from germline. The chain joins TRBV10-3 to TRBJ2-3; 10 nucleotides agree with TRBD2. CDR3 length equals 13 residues. From germline, CDR1 is ENHRY and CDR2 SYGVKD. CDR3 protein: CALSGRDTDTQYF. The CDR3 DNA reads as TGTGCCCTCAGCGGGAGGGACACAGATACGCAGTATTTT.

The chain couples TRBV6-1 to TRBJ1-4, with D possibly TRBD1 on 5 matching bases. V was cut by 4 bases and J by 5 bases, with 14 bases left in between. Germline loops: CDR1 MNHNS, CDR2 SASEGT. The CDR3 is 15 amino acids. This CDR3 is CASSAHGTINEKLFF. CDR3 DNA: TGTGCCAGCAGTGCCCACGGGACCATAAATGAAAAACTGTTTTTT.

This clone was seen only once. V gene TRBV4-2 combines with J gene TRBJ2-7; 8 positions match TRBD2. Trimming took 6 bases from V and 0 from J; bases not matched to a gene: 7. This CDR3 has 15 residues. Germline CDR1 and CDR2: LGHNA and YNFKEQ. CDR3 bases: TGTGCCAGCAGACATACTAGCGGCAGCTCCTACGAGCAGTACTTC. It translates to CASRHTSGSSYEQYF.

The chain uses TRBV5-1 and TRBJ2-2; 11 bases map to TRBD2. CDR3 size: 16 residues. Trimming at V came to 4 bases and at J to 7 bases, leaving 9 bases not matched to a gene. The germline V gene encodes CDR1 SGHRS and CDR2 YFSETQ. The CDR3 DNA is TGCGCCAGCAGCGCTACTAGCGGGAGTCCGGGCGGGGAGCTGTTTTTT. Protein product: CASSATSGSPGGELFF.

This clone was seen just once. The chain joins TRBV2 to TRBJ2-7, with no clear D. Between the trimmed V and J ends, which lost 7 bases and 3 bases, there was a span of 13 bases. This CDR3 region has 13 residues. Germline V gene data show CDR1 as SNHLY and CDR2 as FYNNEI. CDR3 loop: CASTARTNYEQYF. CDR3 nucleotide sequence: TGTGCCAGCACCGCCAGGACGAACTACGAGCAGTACTTC. Variable domain in full (rest from reference TRBV2 and TRBJ2-7): EPEVTQTPSHQVTQMGQEVILRCVPISNHLYFYWYRQILGQKVEFLVSFYNNEISEKSEIFDDQFSVERPDGSNFTLKIRSTKLEDSAMYFCASTARTNYEQYFGPGTRLTVT.

The genes are TRBV15 and TRBJ2-1; a possible D gene is TRBD2 (5 bases). This CDR3 is 13 amino acids long. The germline V gene has CDR1 LNHNV and CDR2 YYDKDF (reference sequence). Trimming took 9 bases from V and 1 from J, leaving 10 bases between them. Here the CDR3 DNA reads TGTGCCACTACGGACTCTTCCTACAATGAGCAGTTCTTC. This sequence encodes CATTDSSYNEQFF.

This clone was recorded a few times. This chain uses TRBV19 with TRBJ1-5; D unclear. The CDR3 length is 14 residues. Per the germline V gene, CDR1 is LNHDA and CDR2 is SQIVND (reference sequence). V dropped 6 bases and J dropped 0 bases, with 9 bases sitting between them. CDR3 DNA sequence: TGTGCCAGTAGGCGGCAGATTAGCAATCAGCCCCAGCATTTT. As protein: CASRRQISNQPQHF.

With respect to this clone: This may arise from a read error, as a much more abundant clone is one base away. The sample has other DNA sequences that encode this CDR3 too. The chain recombines TRBV6-5 with TRBJ1-1; perhaps TRBD1 as D (5 bases). The CDR3 contains 13 residues. Germline assignment: CDR1 MNHEY and CDR2 SVGAGI. V gave up 0 bases and J gave up 3 bases, with 5 bases separating them. The CDR3 DNA is TGTGCCAGCAGTTACTCGGGGCACACTGAAGCTTTCTTT. Translated, it gives CASSYSGHTEAFF.

The chain employs TRBV18 and TRBJ1-3, with D unclear. The CDR3 covers 16 residues. CDR1 and CDR2 from the germline V gene are KGHSH and LQKENI. Trimming left V 3 bases short and J 0 bases short, with 12 bases between. In DNA form, the CDR3 reads TGTGCCAGCTCACCCACAGCTTTGAGCTCTGGAAACACCATATATTTT. Amino acid sequence: CASSPTALSSGNTIYF.

The chain links TRBV28 to TRBJ1-3; D is unclear. The V gene's germline CDR1 is MDHEN and CDR2 SYDVKM. V was pared by 3 bases and J by 0 bases, with 12 bases between. The CDR3 contains 16 residues. The CDR3 DNA is TGTGCCAGCAGTTTCCGACTCACGAGCTCTGGAAACACCATATATTTT. This gives the protein CASSFRLTSSGNTIYF.

The J gene is TRBJ2-5, the V gene TRBV29-1; 9 positions agree with TRBD2. The length of the CDR3 is 15 residues. With V trimmed by 0 bases and J by 3 bases, 5 bases remained unmatched. The germline V gene encodes CDR1 SQVTM and CDR2 ANQGSEA. The DNA of the CDR3 is TGCAGCGTTGAAGATCGGCCTAGCGGGAAAGAGACCCAGTACTTC. Protein product: CSVEDRPSGKETQYF.

The V gene is TRBV28, the J gene TRBJ2-3, with 10 bases aligning to TRBD2. Germline CDR1 reads MDHEN; CDR2 reads SYDVKM. V lost 6 bases to trimming and J lost 4 bases; unmatched junction nucleotides: 7. The length of the CDR3 is 15 residues. CDR3 amino acids: CASRPSGRKADTQYF. The CDR3 nucleotides read TGTGCCAGCAGACCTAGCGGGAGAAAGGCAGATACGCAGTATTTT.

The V and J genes are TRBV5-1 and TRBJ2-1; D unclear. This CDR3 is built from 13 residues. V was cut by 0 bases and J by 3 bases, with 4 bases left in between. Germline V gene sequence: CDR1 SGHRS, CDR2 YFSETQ. The CDR3 loop is CASSLGNYNEQFF. CDR3 nucleotide sequence: TGCGCCAGCAGCTTGGGCAACTACAATGAGCAGTTCTTC.

Of note for this clone: The sample contains more than one DNA sequence encoding this CDR3. The chain couples TRBV6-5 to TRBJ1-5; D gene uncertain. The CDR3 spans 13 residues. The germline CDR1 and CDR2 sequences are MNHEY and SVGAGI. V was trimmed by 7 bases and J by 1 base, leaving 8 bases between them. CDR3 protein: CASKRSSNQPQHF. In nucleotides, the CDR3 is TGTGCCAGCAAGAGGTCGAGCAATCAGCCCCAGCATTTT.

V usage is TRBV2 and J usage is TRBJ2-1; D might be TRBD2 (5 bases). This CDR3 region has 14 residues. The germline V gene encodes CDR1 SNHLY and CDR2 FYNNEI. V lost 11 bases, J lost 0 bases, and 14 bases lay in between. The CDR3 coding sequence is TGTGCCGGCCAGGTGGGGAGCTCCTACAATGAGCAGTTCTTC. It specifies CAGQVGSSYNEQFF.

The chain carries TRBV4-3 and TRBJ2-2; D might be TRBD2 (5 bases). CDR3 length equals 14 residues. With 5 bases removed from V and 0 bases from J, the gap between germline ends came to 7 bases. The V gene's germline CDR1 is LGHNA and CDR2 YSLEER. CDR3 coding DNA: TGCGCCAGCAGCTTGAGGGCGAACACCGGGGAGCTGTTTTTT. Amino acids: CASSLRANTGELFF.